Following are 22 T cell receptor beta chains from one sample sequenced in a study of control samples from healthy donors and cancer patients (dated by TCRdb to the early 2020s). Receptor libraries were prepared by the immunoSEQ multiplex PCR assay. What TCRdb holds here is the immuneACCESS table cut down to in-frame rearrangements. Part of the clones is not present; checked against another copy, under half of the missing clones reflect an unresolved V gene, and the others are unexplained. In this sample the table shows about 140,000 clones, over 85% of which occur a single time. Together, the top ten hold roughly 12% of the sample. The sequencing input was blood. The receptors shown here come from a young man in good health.

This clone was seen once. The V and J genes are TRBV28 and TRBJ1-2; the D gene is possibly TRBD1 (6 bases). The CDR3 spans 15 residues. With 6 bases removed from V and 3 bases from J, the gap between germline ends came to 17 bases. Germline CDR1 and CDR2: MDHEN and SYDVKM. This chain's CDR3 is CASSNPLGADYGYTF. The CDR3 coding sequence is TGTGCCAGCAGCAATCCCCTGGGGGCAGACTATGGCTACACCTTC.

The chain combines TRBV19 with TRBJ1-5, with 9 bases matching TRBD1. Germline V lookup: CDR1 LNHDA, CDR2 SQIVND (reference sequence). There are 14 residues in the CDR3. V shed 5 bases, J shed 6 bases, and the junction held 5 bases outside the gene matches. CDR3 protein: CASSGTGGAQPQHF. The CDR3 DNA follows: TGTGCCAGTAGTGGAACAGGGGGCGCTCAGCCCCAGCATTTT.

The V call is TRBV20-1, the J call TRBJ1-5, with 8 positions matching TRBD1. Germline assignment: CDR1 DFQATT and CDR2 SNEGSKA (reference sequence). The CDR3 has 16 residues. The V segment lost 3 bases and the J segment 0 bases; nucleotides outside the gene matches: 7. This chain's CDR3 is CSASNRDRGSNQPQHF. CDR3 coding DNA: TGCAGTGCTAGTAATAGAGACAGGGGTAGCAATCAGCCCCAGCATTTT.

A single count supports this clone. The gene calls are TRBV11-3 and TRBJ2-3, with 7 bases identical to TRBD2. Per the germline V gene, CDR1 is SGHNT and CDR2 is YENEEA. The V segment lost 7 bases and the J segment 8 bases; nucleotides outside the gene matches: 12. The CDR3 is made up of 14 amino acids. In DNA form, the CDR3 reads TGTGCCAGCACTGCGGGACTATCGCCAATTACGCAGTATTTT. Protein sequence: CASTAGLSPITQYF.

The chain is built from TRBV4-1 and TRBJ1-1; 7 positions agree with TRBD1. There are 15 residues in the CDR3. The trim removed 2 bases at V and 1 base at J, leaving 4 bases unmatched. Germline V gene sequence: CDR1 MGHRA, CDR2 YSYEKL. DNA of the CDR3: TGCGCCAGCAGCCAACCGACAGGGAGGAACACTGAAGCTTTCTTT. Translation gives CASSQPTGRNTEAFF.

The chain uses TRBV11-3 and TRBJ2-7, with 13 bases lining up with TRBD2. Looked up from germline, CDR1 is SGHNT and CDR2 is YENEEA. V shed 4 bases and J 5 bases; nucleotides not matched to a gene: 5. The CDR3 totals 15 residues. CDR3 in amino acids: CASSSGLAGANEQYF. CDR3 bases: TGTGCCAGCAGCTCCGGACTAGCGGGAGCCAACGAGCAGTACTTC.

CDR3: CASSPRLNEKLFF. CDR3 nucleotides: TGTGCCAGCAGCCCCAGACTAAATGAAAAACTGTTTTTT. The chain couples TRBV7-9 to TRBJ1-4, with D unclear. The CDR3 sequence is 13 residues long. In germline, CDR1 is SEHNR, CDR2 FQNEAQ (reference sequence). V dropped 5 bases and J dropped 5 bases, with 9 bases sitting between them.

The chain uses TRBV2 and TRBJ1-3; D is unclear. The CDR3 extends over 15 amino acids. The V gene lost 1 base and the J gene lost 1 base, with 8 bases spanning the gap. From germline, CDR1 is SNHLY and CDR2 FYNNEI. The CDR3 loop is CASSEGGSSGNTIYF. The CDR3 coding sequence is TGTGCCAGCAGTGAAGGGGGTTCGTCTGGAAACACCATATATTTT.

The chain uses TRBV6-5 and TRBJ1-1, with D possibly matching TRBD1 (5 bases). The V end lost 2 bases, the J end lost 7 bases, and 17 bases lay between the germline ends. Germline assignment: CDR1 MNHEY and CDR2 SVGAGI. CDR3 size: 15 residues. CDR3 DNA: TGTGCCAGCAGTTACCCAGGGCGCGGGATGGGTGAAGCTTTCTTT. It yields the protein CASSYPGRGMGEAFF.

The chain couples TRBV11-3 to TRBJ2-1; D is uncertain. Trimming removed 1 base at V and 0 bases at J, with 10 bases between. This CDR3 has 16 amino acids. Germline lookup yields CDR1 SGHNT and CDR2 YENEEA. The CDR3: CASSLGTLSSYNEQFF. Here the CDR3 DNA reads TGTGCCAGCAGCTTAGGTACCCTGAGCTCCTACAATGAGCAGTTCTTC.

The chain carries TRBV4-1 and TRBJ1-2; the D is unclear. CDR1 is MGHRA, CDR2 YSYEKL, per germline. The CDR3 loop spans 15 amino acids. V lost 1 base and J lost 2, with 11 bases in between. DNA of the CDR3: TGCGCCAGCAGCCAAGGACACGGAACAAACTATGGCTACACCTTC. Protein product: CASSQGHGTNYGYTF.

This clone was picked up a small number of times. V and J are TRBV7-9 and TRBJ2-1; D unclear. CDR1 is SEHNR and CDR2 is FQNEAQ in the germline V gene (reference sequence). This CDR3 has 11 amino acids. Trimming left V 0 bases short and J 8 bases short, with 2 bases between. This CDR3 reads CASSLAYEQFF. The CDR3 DNA sequence: TGTGCCAGCAGCTTAGCCTATGAGCAGTTCTTC.

The CDR3 region has the DNA TGTGCCAGCAGCGCGAGGGATCCTAACACCGGGGAGCTGTTTTTT. Its protein product is CASSARDPNTGELFF. The rearrangement links TRBV4-2 to TRBJ2-2, with D perhaps matching TRBD2 (5 bases). V shed 5 bases and J shed 2 bases, with 12 bases lying between them. Germline-derived CDR1 and CDR2 are LGHNA and YNFKEQ. The CDR3 consists of 15 residues.

V usage is TRBV7-2 and J usage is TRBJ2-1, with TRBD2 matching 12 bases. The germline CDR1 and CDR2 sequences are SGHTA and FQGNSA. With 1 base clipped from V and 7 bases from J, the junction kept 5 bases outside the gene matches. The CDR3 spans 16 residues. The chain's CDR3 is CASSLVGLAGPNEQFF. The CDR3 region has the DNA TGTGCCAGCAGCTTAGTTGGACTAGCGGGGCCAAATGAGCAGTTCTTC. Full variable domain (outside the CDR3, taken from reference TRBV7-2 and TRBJ2-1): GAGVSQSPSNKVTEKGKDVELRCDPISGHTALYWYRQSLGQGLEFLIYFQGNSAPDKSGLPSDRFSAERTGGSVSTLTIQRTQQEDSAVYLCASSLVGLAGPNEQFFGPGTRLTVL.

The chain has TRBV27 and TRBJ1-2; TRBD1 agrees at 8 bases. CDR1 is MNHEY and CDR2 is SMNVEV in the germline V gene (reference sequence). Trimming removed 6 bases from V and 4 bases from J; junction bases left unmatched: 4. The CDR3 extends over 13 amino acids. CDR3 coding DNA: TGTGCCAGCAGCCACAGGGGGGCCTATGGCTACACCTTC. As protein: CASSHRGAYGYTF.

This chain uses TRBV30 with TRBJ2-7; 7 bases align to TRBD2. This CDR3 comprises 16 residues. Germline V gives CDR1 GTSNPN, CDR2 SVGIG (reference sequence). V was pared by 1 base and J by 2 bases, with 11 bases of the junction left unmatched. The CDR3 is CAWSGGGGQTPYEQYF. The CDR3, as DNA: TGTGCCTGGAGTGGGGGGGGTGGTCAGACCCCCTACGAGCAGTACTTC.

The chain links TRBV19 to TRBJ1-1; no firm D call. Trimming cost V 0 bases and J 11 bases, with 10 bases left between them. CDR1 is LNHDA, CDR2 SQIVND, per germline (reference sequence). CDR3 length: 12 amino acids. CDR3: CASSIDQLNAFF. The DNA for the CDR3 is TGTGCCAGTAGTATAGATCAGTTGAATGCTTTCTTT.

The chain recombines TRBV3-1 (or the pseudogene TRBV3-2) with TRBJ2-2; 13 bases map to TRBD2. J gave up 0 bases and V 5 bases, and 18 bases lay outside the gene matches. Germline assignment: CDR1 LGHDT and CDR2 YNNKEL (reference sequence). This CDR3 is 22 amino acids long. The CDR3 coding sequence is TGTGCCAGCAGCACTTGGACTAGCGGGAGTTCTCACCCTCCCGCGAACACCGGGGAGCTGTTTTTT. Translated, it gives CASSTWTSGSSHPPANTGELFF.

The chain couples TRBV11-2 to TRBJ1-1; D unresolved. CDR3 length: 15 residues. CDR1 is SGHAT and CDR2 is FQNNGV in the germline V gene. Trimming pared 1 base from V and 1 base from J, leaving 10 bases between. The CDR3 sequence: CASSLVSGRNTEAFF. The CDR3 nucleotides read TGTGCCAGCAGCTTAGTGTCCGGGAGGAACACTGAAGCTTTCTTT.

DNA for the CDR3: TGTGCCAGCAGGGGCCCGCTGACAGGGCCCAAGGGGGGCGGGGAGCTGTTTTTT. Translating it yields CASRGPLTGPKGGGELFF. The V gene is TRBV2, the J gene TRBJ2-2, with a possible D match to TRBD1 (7 bases). Germline lookup yields CDR1 SNHLY and CDR2 FYNNEI. This CDR3 region has 18 residues. The V end lost 6 bases, the J end lost 7 bases, and 27 bases lay between the germline ends. The whole variable domain, remainder taken from reference TRBV2 and TRBJ2-2, is EPEVTQTPSHQVTQMGQEVILRCVPISNHLYFYWYRQILGQKVEFLVSFYNNEISEKSEIFDDQFSVERPDGSNFTLKIRSTKLEDSAMYFCASRGPLTGPKGGGELFFGEGSRLTVL.

The chain couples TRBV6-2 or TRBV6-3 to TRBJ1-2, with 8 positions matching TRBD1. This CDR3 has 15 residues. Germline V CDR1 and CDR2: MNHEY, SVGEGT. V lost 2 bases, J lost 3 bases, and 5 bases stayed unmatched. CDR3 in DNA: TGTGCCAGCAGTTACCGGTCGACAGGGGACTATGGCTACACCTTC. Amino acids: CASSYRSTGDYGYTF.

This clone was detected only once. The chain links TRBV12-5 to TRBJ2-3; D is undetermined. The CDR3 is made up of 12 amino acids. Germline V CDR1 and CDR2: LGHNT, FRNRAP. V dropped 8 bases and J dropped 0 bases, with 6 bases sitting between them. CDR3 sequence (DNA): TGTGCTAGTTCCGCTAGCACAGATACGCAGTATTTT. This codes for CASSASTDTQYF.